This entry lists 5 T cell receptor beta chains sequenced from one sample in a study of molecular identifiers for immune sequencing clone quantification. In TCRdb, the PCR reads were re-called with MiXCR into one record per CDR3 protein. Counted here are about 65,000 distinct CDR3 sequences, over 15% occurring once; the ten biggest clones make up 1.4% to 1.5%. The sample taken for sequencing was naive CD8+ T cells from blood, with Jurkat cell RNA spiked in. The subset was: FACS-sorted CD8+CD4-CCR7+CD45RA+ naive T cells. The origin of the receptors is a human donor in good health. Some libraries in this study had Jurkat cell RNA spiked in.

The table lists this clonotype with many counts. The chain has TRBV7-2 and TRBJ2-3; 9 bases are shared with TRBD2. Germline V gives CDR1 SGHTA, CDR2 FQGNSA. V trimming: 5 bases; J trimming: 2 bases; junction bases outside the gene matches: 8. The CDR3 is 16 residues long. The CDR3 coding sequence is TGTGCCAGCAGCCCAACGACTAGCGGATACACAGATACGCAGTATTTT. This sequence encodes CASSPTTSGYTDTQYF.

The sample holds many counts of this clonotype. V usage is TRBV6-5 and J usage is TRBJ2-7; maybe TRBD1 (5 bases). CDR1 is MNHEY and CDR2 is SVGAGI in the germline V gene. CDR3 length equals 17 residues. V dropped 5 bases and J dropped 2 bases, with 22 bases sitting between them. The CDR3 DNA is TGTGCCAGCAGTACACCGGACATGACCATTGGCCCCTACGAGCAGTACTTC. This sequence encodes CASSTPDMTIGPYEQYF.

This clonotype appeared many times. The rearrangement joins TRBV19 to TRBJ1-1; D is ambiguous. The ends were cut back, 3 bases at V and 3 bases at J, with 14 bases in the middle. Germline CDR1 reads LNHDA; CDR2 reads SQIVND (reference sequence). This CDR3 contains 15 residues. The CDR3 DNA reads TGTGCCAGTAGTATTCCCGATCAGTGGGACACTGAAGCTTTCTTT. Translating it yields CASSIPDQWDTEAFF.

This clonotype appeared many times. The gene calls are TRBV18 and TRBJ1-1; D unclear. Germline V gene data show CDR1 as KGHSH and CDR2 as LQKENI. Trimming cost V 3 bases and J 0 bases, with 11 bases left between them. This CDR3 spans 15 amino acids. The DNA for the CDR3 is TGTGCCAGCTCACCTGGGAGTTATATGAACACTGAAGCTTTCTTT. Translating gives CASSPGSYMNTEAFF. Complete variable domain (other parts from reference TRBV18 and TRBJ1-1): NAGVMQNPRHLVRRRGQEARLRCSPMKGHSHVYWYRQLPEEGLKFMVYLQKENIIDESGMPKERFSAEFPKEGPSILRIQQVVRGDSAAYFCASSPGSYMNTEAFFGQGTRLTVV.

This clonotype was seen repeatedly, ten times or more. The V gene is TRBV14, the J gene TRBJ2-7; D is possibly TRBD1 (5 bases). Germline V lookup: CDR1 SGHDN, CDR2 FVKESK. V lost 2 bases and J 6 bases, leaving 14 bases between the germline ends. The CDR3 is 14 amino acids. This CDR3 is CASSQRKGPAEQYF. DNA for the CDR3: TGTGCCAGCAGCCAACGTAAGGGGCCGGCCGAGCAGTACTTC.